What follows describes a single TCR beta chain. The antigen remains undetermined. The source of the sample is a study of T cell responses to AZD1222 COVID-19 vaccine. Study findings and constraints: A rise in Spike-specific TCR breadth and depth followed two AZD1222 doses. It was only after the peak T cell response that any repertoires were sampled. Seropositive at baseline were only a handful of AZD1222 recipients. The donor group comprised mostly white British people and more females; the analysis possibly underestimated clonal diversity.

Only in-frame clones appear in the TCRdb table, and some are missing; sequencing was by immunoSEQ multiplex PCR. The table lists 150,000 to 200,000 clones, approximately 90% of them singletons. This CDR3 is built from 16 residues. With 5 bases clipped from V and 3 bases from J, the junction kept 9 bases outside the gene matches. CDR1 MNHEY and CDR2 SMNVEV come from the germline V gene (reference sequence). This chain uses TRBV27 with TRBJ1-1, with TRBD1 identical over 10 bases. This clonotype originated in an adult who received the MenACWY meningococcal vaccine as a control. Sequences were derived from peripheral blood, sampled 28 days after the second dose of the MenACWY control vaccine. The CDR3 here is CASSPESTGGHTEAFF. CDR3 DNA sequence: TGTGCCAGCAGTCCAGAATCGACAGGGGGCCACACTGAAGCTTTCTTT.